The source of this TCR beta chain is a study of identical twins. This CDR3 is 13 amino acids long. The V and J ends lost 7 bases and 4 bases, in that order; junction bases with no gene match: 5. Germline CDR1 KGHDR, CDR2 SFDVKD. TCRdb independently ran MiXCR on the 5' RACE reads; one entry per CDR3 protein. The sample includes around 490,000 distinct CDR3 sequences, 20% to 25% of them seen just once. This sample was also put to use in a study of yellow fever vaccine responses in identical twins.

This clonotype was obtained from a woman aged 18-35 years in good health. Sequenced: CD4+ T cells sorted from blood. This chain joins TRBV24-1 and TRBJ1-2; TRBD1 matches at 7 bases. Here the CDR3 reads CATSRDSAYGYTF. In DNA form, the CDR3 reads TGTGCCACCAGCCGGGACAGCGCCTATGGCTACACCTTC.